The present TCR beta chain was sequenced within a study of shared clonotypes between healthy human individuals. General study points: Rarefaction indicated that sorted-subset sequencing remained incomplete although depth was large.

About this clone itself: Antigen specificity is unknown.

CDR3 length: 17 amino acids. Germline CDR1 and CDR2: LNHDA and SQIVND (reference sequence). Germline trimming cut 3 bases from V and 0 bases from J; bases unmatched to any gene: 8. Naive CD8 cells lacked CD45RO and underwent positive selection for CCR7, leaving out terminally differentiated effector memory CD45RA+ cells. This table comes from immunoSEQ multiplex PCR, and its TCRdb copy is limited to in-frame clones, with some not included. The sample shows about 2.1 million clones, 93% of them seen only once. Sequencing was done on a sample of naive CD8+ T cells from PBMCs. The TCR comes from a young man in good health. Some clones in this sample may be carry-over from other donors' samples. The chain uses TRBV19 and TRBJ1-1; 9 bases are shared with TRBD1. DNA for the CDR3: TGTGCCAGTAGTATGGGACAGGGTGGGCCAATGAACACTGAAGCTTTCTTT. As protein: CASSMGQGGPMNTEAFF.